A single T cell receptor (beta chain) is shown here with its context. Its antigen is still unknown. This entry comes from a study of monozygotic twins with cystic fibrosis. Generated by immunoSEQ multiplex PCR, the TCRdb table keeps only in-frame clones and is missing some. The sample lists 30,000 to 35,000 clones, around 96% occurring once. The CDR3 has 16 amino acids. The germline CDR1 and CDR2 sequences are LGHNA and YNFKEQ. V gave up 0 bases and J gave up 4 bases; unmatched junction bases: 8. The study, taken as a whole, reports: Monozygotic CF twin pairs shared significantly more nucleotide-identical clonotypes than unrelated CF individuals did. Low clonality (median roughly 0.0087) suggested a mostly naive repertoire.

Sequences were obtained from blood. The chain links TRBV4-2 to TRBJ1-2, with 7 nucleotides matching TRBD1. The TCR originated in a girl under 10 years old with cystic fibrosis. CDR3 in DNA: TGTGCCAGCAGCCAAGAGTCCCGGGACAGCGTCTATGGCTACACCTTC. Amino acid sequence: CASSQESRDSVYGYTF.